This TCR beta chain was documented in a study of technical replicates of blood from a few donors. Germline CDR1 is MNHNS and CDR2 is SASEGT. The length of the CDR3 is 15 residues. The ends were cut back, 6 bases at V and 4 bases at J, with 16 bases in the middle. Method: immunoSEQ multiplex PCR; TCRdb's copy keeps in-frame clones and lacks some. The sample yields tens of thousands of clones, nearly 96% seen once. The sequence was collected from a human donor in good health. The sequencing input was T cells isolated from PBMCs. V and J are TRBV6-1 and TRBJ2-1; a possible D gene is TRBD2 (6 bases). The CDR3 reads CASRQTGEVYNEQFF. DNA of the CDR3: TGTGCCAGCAGACAGACGGGGGAAGTATACAATGAGCAGTTCTTC.